The 9 T cell receptor beta chains in this list originate from one sample, sequenced in a study of Graves' ophthalmopathy and Graves' hyperthyroidism. Amplifying from RNA transcripts, the study obtained TCR beta CDR3 regions. RT-PCR in the first round used HTBI primers; a second-round multiplex PCR followed. TCRdb fed the multiplex PCR reads into MiXCR, producing one record per CDR3 protein. Of about 410,000 distinct CDR3 sequences listed, about 18% are singletons. The sequenced sample was peripheral blood. These receptors were taken from a woman between 18 and 29 years old with Graves' ophthalmopathy.

The sample holds many counts of this clonotype. The V gene is TRBV7-2, the J gene TRBJ2-5; D possibly corresponds to TRBD2 (6 bases). Germline-derived CDR1 and CDR2 are SGHTA and FQGNSA. V gave up 4 bases and J gave up 2 bases, with 14 bases separating them. The CDR3 has 15 amino acids. CDR3 DNA: TGTGCCAGCAGCTCGGGGGTGCCTCGGCAAGAGACCCAGTACTTC. Translating it yields CASSSGVPRQETQYF.

This clonotype was recorded at least ten times. The V call is TRBV12-3 or TRBV12-4, the J call TRBJ2-7; TRBD1 matches 11 bases. The trim removed 6 bases at V and 6 bases at J, leaving 7 bases unmatched. The CDR3 runs to 14 residues. The CDR3 region is CASRRLGQGVEQYF. The CDR3 DNA reads as TGTGCCAGCAGGAGACTGGGACAGGGGGTCGAGCAGTACTTC.

This clonotype was picked up many times. This chain uses TRBV6-2 or TRBV6-3 with TRBJ2-5; no firm D call. This CDR3 has 16 amino acids. V was cut by 0 bases and J by 2 bases, with 13 bases left in between. Per the germline V gene, CDR1 is MNHEY and CDR2 is SVGEGT. The CDR3: CASSYSMAALQETQYF. As DNA, the CDR3 is TGTGCCAGCAGTTACTCGATGGCAGCCCTTCAAGAGACCCAGTACTTC.

The chain is built from TRBV6-5 and TRBJ2-5; tentative D call: TRBD2 (6 bases). The CDR3 covers 16 residues. Germline V gene lookup returns CDR1 MNHEY and CDR2 SVGAGI. The V end lost 2 bases, the J end lost 3 bases, and 16 bases lay between the germline ends. The CDR3 region is CASSYPALDYEETQYF. In DNA, the CDR3 is TGTGCCAGCAGTTACCCCGCCTTGGACTATGAAGAGACCCAGTACTTC.

This clonotype was counted only a few times. The chain has TRBV12-3 or TRBV12-4 and TRBJ1-1; D is perhaps TRBD1 (6 bases). The CDR3 length is 20 residues. Deletions cut 3 bases from V and 4 bases from J, with 30 bases between. CDR3 amino acids: CASSFESGGRFFSAVTEAFF. DNA for the CDR3: TGTGCCAGCAGTTTTGAGTCGGGGGGCCGATTTTTTAGTGCTGTCACTGAAGCTTTCTTT.

This clonotype was seen repeatedly, ten times or more. V and J are TRBV20-1 and TRBJ2-7; a weak D match, TRBD1 (6 bases). The ends were cut back, 0 bases at V and 2 bases at J, with 20 bases in the middle. The CDR3 has 17 amino acids. CDR1 is DFQATT and CDR2 is SNEGSKA in the germline V gene (reference sequence). The CDR3 spells CSARDPGAGPDPYEQYF. As DNA, the CDR3 is TGCAGTGCTAGAGATCCAGGGGCTGGGCCTGATCCCTACGAGCAGTACTTC.

The table lists this clonotype with many counts. CDR3 region: CSVAHSQETQYF. The CDR3 DNA sequence: TGCAGCGTTGCCCACAGCCAAGAGACCCAGTACTTC. V usage is TRBV29-1 and J usage is TRBJ2-5; D gene ambiguous. Germline CDR1 reads SQVTM; CDR2 reads ANQGSEA. Trimming shortened V by 4 bases and J by 1 base, and 7 bases separated the two germline ends. The CDR3 covers 12 residues.

The sample holds many counts of this clonotype. The chain employs TRBV20-1 and TRBJ1-3; D might be TRBD1 (5 bases). Between the trimmed V and J ends, which lost 1 base and 0 bases, there was a span of 10 bases. CDR1 is DFQATT, CDR2 SNEGSKA, per germline (reference sequence). The length of the CDR3 is 15 residues. The CDR3 protein is CSARGETVSGNTIYF. The CDR3 region has the DNA TGCAGTGCTAGAGGCGAGACAGTCTCTGGAAACACCATATATTTT.

This clonotype occurred many times. The chain joins TRBV30 to TRBJ2-7, with TRBD1 as a possible D gene (5 bases). The germline gives CDR1 GTSNPN, CDR2 SVGIG (reference sequence). The CDR3 has 14 residues. V was clipped by 0 bases and J by 2 bases, with 11 bases between them. In nucleotides, the CDR3 is TGTGCCTGGAGTGTAGGACAACTGACCTACGAGCAGTACTTC. This codes for CAWSVGQLTYEQYF.